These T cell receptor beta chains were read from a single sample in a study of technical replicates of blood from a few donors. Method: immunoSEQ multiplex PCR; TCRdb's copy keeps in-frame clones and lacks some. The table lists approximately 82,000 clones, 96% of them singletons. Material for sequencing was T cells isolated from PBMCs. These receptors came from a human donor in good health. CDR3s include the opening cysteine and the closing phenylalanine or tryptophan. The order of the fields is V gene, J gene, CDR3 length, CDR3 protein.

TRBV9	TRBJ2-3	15	CASSMRDRTTDTQYF
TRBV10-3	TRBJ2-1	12	CAISGEFNEQFF
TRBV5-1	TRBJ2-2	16	CASSSVLGSSTGELFF
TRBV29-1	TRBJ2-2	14	CSIRQGANTGELFF
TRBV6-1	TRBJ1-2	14	CASSEGTGLYGYTF
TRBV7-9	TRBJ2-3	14	CASRAPGATDTQYF
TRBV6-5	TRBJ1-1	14	CASSLQGEYTEAFF
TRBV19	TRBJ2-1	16	CASSISARNSYNEQFF
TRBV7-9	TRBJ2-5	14	CASSRQGPSETQYF
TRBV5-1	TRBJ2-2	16	CASSLGGGRNTGELFF
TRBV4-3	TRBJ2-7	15	CASSQVREGPVEQYF
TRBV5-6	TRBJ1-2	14	CASSLADGARGYTF
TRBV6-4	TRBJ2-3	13	CASSDSVTDTQYF
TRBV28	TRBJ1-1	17	CASSLLGKGDRNTEAFF
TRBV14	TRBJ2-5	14	CASTLLGTEETQYF
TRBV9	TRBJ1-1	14	CASSVAQGHTEAFF
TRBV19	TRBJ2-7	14	CASSTSRGPYEQYF
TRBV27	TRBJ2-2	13	CASSLGTSGELFF
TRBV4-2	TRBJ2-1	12	CASSQAVTGQFF
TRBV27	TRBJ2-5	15	CASSRGTGVGETQYF
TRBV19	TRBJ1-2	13	CASSLRGGNGYTF
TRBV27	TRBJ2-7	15	CASSPQPLRGREQYF
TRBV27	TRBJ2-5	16	CASSVGTSTPVETQYF
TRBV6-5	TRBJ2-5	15	CASSNRQGAGETQYF
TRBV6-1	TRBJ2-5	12	CASSALEETQYF
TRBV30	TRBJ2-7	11	CSAGGAYEQYF
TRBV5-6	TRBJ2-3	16	CASSLLAGGIEDTQYF
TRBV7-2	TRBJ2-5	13	CASSLGGPETQYF
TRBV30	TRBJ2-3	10	CAWLRDTQYF
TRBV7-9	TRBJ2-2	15	CASSFLMGAAGELFF
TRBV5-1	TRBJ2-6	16	CASAFNPGGGANVLTF
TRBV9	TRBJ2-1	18	CASSVALWEGLGYNEQFF
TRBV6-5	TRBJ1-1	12	CASSYLGQGFFF
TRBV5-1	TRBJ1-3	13	CASSLGTTNTIYF
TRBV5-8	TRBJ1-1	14	CASKVGEMNTEAFF
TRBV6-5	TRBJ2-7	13	CASSYEGAGEQYF
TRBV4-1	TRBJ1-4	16	CASSQDTAGEGEKLFF